A selection of T cell receptor beta chains follows, all from one sample in a study of shared clonotypes between healthy human individuals. Profiled with immunoSEQ multiplex PCR; TCRdb holds only in-frame clones, not every one. Of about half a million clones detected, around 80% appear once; the ten largest clones hold about 12%. Material: PBMCs. These receptor sequences come from a woman aged 40 to 50 in good health. Some clones in this sample may be carry-over from other donors' samples. Both conserved end residues are part of each CDR3. A D gene is named only where the DNA matches it firmly. Expanded clones get a size class; other rows say once, few or many, or leave the size out.

V gene	D gene	J gene	clone size	CDR3 protein	CDR3 DNA
TRBV7-9	TRBD1	TRBJ1-4	few	CASSPGQGGEKLFF	TGTGCCAGCAGCCCGGGACAGGGTGGTGAAAAACTGTTTTTT
TRBV27	-	TRBJ1-2	-	CASSFRRDYGYTF	TGTGCCAGCAGTTTCAGGAGAGACTATGGCTACACCTTC
TRBV10-3	TRBD1	TRBJ1-1	-	CAISEIPGTGDTEAFF	TGTGCCATCAGTGAGATACCCGGGACAGGGGACACTGAAGCTTTCTTT
TRBV11-2	-	TRBJ2-1	-	CASSLARGSYNEQFF	TGTGCCAGCAGCTTAGCCCGGGGCTCCTACAATGAGCAGTTCTTC
TRBV30	TRBD1	TRBJ1-4	-	CAWSWTGGNEKLFF	TGTGCCTGGAGTTGGACAGGGGGAAATGAAAAACTGTTTTTT
TRBV10-3	-	TRBJ2-5	-	CAISDGQQETQYF	TGTGCCATCAGTGACGGACAACAAGAGACCCAGTACTTC
TRBV28	TRBD1	TRBJ1-2	-	CASSLGGGQGDYGYTF	TGTGCCAGCAGTCTAGGAGGGGGACAGGGGGACTATGGCTACACCTTC
TRBV6-1	TRBD1	TRBJ2-7	-	CAGGTGALYEQYF	TGTGCCGGAGGGACAGGGGCGCTTTACGAGCAGTACTTC
TRBV2	-	TRBJ2-7	-	CASSALGPLYEQYF	TGTGCCAGCAGTGCCCTCGGGCCCCTCTACGAGCAGTACTTC
TRBV6-1	-	TRBJ2-7	-	CASSEFSGPYVEQYF	TGTGCCAGCAGTGAATTTTCGGGACCCTACGTCGAGCAGTACTTC
TRBV6-7	TRBD1	TRBJ1-4	-	CASSGPGQGASGEKLFF	TGTGCCAGCAGCGGCCCGGGACAGGGGGCGTCTGGAGAAAAACTGTTTTTT
TRBV7-9	-	TRBJ2-4	-	CASSFRGLNIQYF	TGTGCCAGCAGCTTCCGGGGGCTGAACATTCAGTACTTC
TRBV5-1	-	TRBJ2-3	-	CASSLEGSGYTGDTQYF	TGCGCCAGCAGCTTGGAGGGTAGCGGTTACACGGGAGATACGCAGTATTTT
TRBV11-2	TRBD2	TRBJ2-5	-	CASSLGLAGVQETQYF	TGTGCCAGCAGCCTTGGACTAGCGGGAGTCCAAGAGACCCAGTACTTC
TRBV7-2	-	TRBJ2-1	once	CASSLGGDLSYNEQFF	TGTGCCAGCAGCTTAGGAGGGGACTTATCCTACAATGAGCAGTTCTTC
TRBV28	-	TRBJ2-5	-	CASRISTGGRETQYF	TGTGCCAGCAGAATATCCACGGGGGGCCGCGAGACCCAGTACTTC
TRBV30	TRBD1	TRBJ2-7	-	CAYHRGAYEQYF	TGTGCCTACCACAGGGGGGCCTACGAGCAGTACTTC
TRBV5-1	TRBD1	TRBJ1-5	-	CASSPQGVLGQPQHF	TGCGCCAGCAGCCCCCAGGGGGTGTTGGGTCAGCCCCAGCATTTT
TRBV7-9	-	TRBJ1-1	few	CASSLVGNTEAFF	TGTGCCAGCAGCTTAGTGGGGAACACTGAAGCTTTCTTT
TRBV15	-	TRBJ1-2	-	CATSRVQGRGDYGYTF	TGTGCCACCAGCAGAGTACAGGGCCGCGGAGACTATGGCTACACCTTC
TRBV28	-	TRBJ2-2	-	CASSKTPNTGELFF	TGTGCCAGCAGTAAGACCCCGAACACCGGGGAGCTGTTTTTT
TRBV2	-	TRBJ2-7	-	CASTYRVLEQYF	TGTGCCAGCACCTACAGGGTCTTGGAGCAGTACTTC
TRBV10-3	TRBD2	TRBJ2-5	-	CAISDPAGVRETQYF	TGTGCCATCAGTGACCCAGCGGGAGTGCGGGAGACCCAGTACTTC
TRBV5-1	TRBD2	TRBJ2-7	-	CASSLATSGKPYEQYF	TGCGCCAGCAGCTTGGCTACTAGCGGGAAACCCTACGAGCAGTACTTC
TRBV7-3	-	TRBJ1-3	few	CASSLSGVGNTIYF	TGTGCCAGCAGCTTATCAGGGGTCGGAAACACCATATATTTT
TRBV18	-	TRBJ2-7	-	CASSPPTVGLSEQYF	TGTGCCAGCTCACCACCGACAGTGGGGCTCTCCGAGCAGTACTTC
TRBV11-3	TRBD2	TRBJ2-5	-	CASSLASGSYQETQYF	TGTGCCAGCAGCTTAGCTAGCGGGAGCTACCAAGAGACCCAGTACTTC
TRBV19	-	TRBJ1-1	-	CASISRGRHEAFF	TGTGCCAGTATCAGTCGGGGCCGGCATGAAGCTTTCTTT
TRBV7-8	TRBD1	TRBJ2-7	-	CASSRDRAYEQYF	TGTGCCAGCAGCAGGGACAGAGCCTACGAGCAGTACTTC
TRBV2	-	TRBJ1-4	-	CASSVLRGADEKLFF	TGTGCCAGCAGCGTACTGAGGGGGGCGGATGAAAAACTGTTTTTT
TRBV9	-	TRBJ1-2	-	CASSVDVTGDSGEGSNYGYTF	TGTGCCAGCAGCGTAGACGTCACTGGGGACTCTGGTGAGGGGTCTAACTATGGCTACACCTTC
TRBV28	-	TRBJ2-1	once	CASSFRTISPYNEQFF	TGTGCCAGCAGTTTCCGGACCATCTCTCCCTACAATGAGCAGTTCTTC
TRBV28	TRBD1	TRBJ2-1	once	CASRDRGYDRRYNEQFF	TGTGCCAGCAGGGACAGGGGTTATGATCGGCGCTACAATGAGCAGTTCTTC
TRBV18	-	TRBJ1-5	once	CASSRDNSNQPQHF	TGTGCCAGCTCTCGCGATAATAGCAATCAGCCCCAGCATTTT
TRBV5-3	-	TRBJ2-5	-	CARSSLQGRRPVAQYF	TGTGCCAGAAGCTCCCTCCAAGGCAGGCGCCCCGTGGCCCAGTACTTC
TRBV6-6	-	TRBJ2-1	-	CASSYSVDSDNEQFF	TGTGCCAGCAGTTACTCGGTGGACTCCGACAATGAGCAGTTCTTC
TRBV18	-	TRBJ2-3	once	CASSNARNTDTQYF	TGTGCCAGCTCCAACGCTAGGAACACAGATACGCAGTATTTT
TRBV25-1	TRBD2	TRBJ2-1	-	CASSEWGGRGKNEQFF	TGTGCCAGCAGTGAATGGGGCGGGAGGGGAAAGAATGAGCAGTTCTTC
TRBV2	TRBD2	TRBJ2-3	-	CASNEREGRDTQYF	TGTGCCAGCAACGAGCGGGAGGGCAGGGATACGCAGTATTTT
TRBV7-2	TRBD2	TRBJ2-7	-	CASSLKAGGFSEQYF	TGTGCCAGCAGCTTAAAAGCGGGAGGTTTCAGCGAGCAGTACTTC